The 32 T cell receptor beta chains reported below all come from one sample, sequenced in a study of blood T cell repertoires in COVID-19. Libraries were prepared by immunoSEQ multiplex PCR; TCRdb keeps only in-frame clonotypes and omits some of them. The table shows 120,000 to 150,000 clones, with 80% to 90% occurring only once. The sequencing input was peripheral blood. Receptors were obtained from a man between 18 and 35 years old with COVID-19, enrolled during active disease.

DNA of the CDR3: TGTGCCAGCAGCCCTCTGGGCGGGGTGCGTTACAATGAGCAGTTCTTC. This codes for CASSPLGGVRYNEQFF. The genes are TRBV6-2 or TRBV6-3 and TRBJ2-1, with D maybe TRBD2 (6 bases). The CDR3 extends over 16 amino acids. Per the germline V gene, CDR1 is MNHEY and CDR2 is SVGEGT. Trimming cost V 6 bases and J 4 bases, with 19 bases left between them.

The CDR3 bases are TGTGCCTGGAGGGACAGGGGGCTGGACACCATATATTTT. Amino acid sequence: CAWRDRGLDTIYF. This chain connects TRBV30 to TRBJ1-3, with 11 bases that match TRBD1. The germline gives CDR1 GTSNPN, CDR2 SVGIG (reference sequence). Losses at the gene ends were 3 bases for V and 8 bases for J; bases not matched to a gene: 3. This CDR3 spans 13 amino acids.

V and J are TRBV20-1 and TRBJ2-7, with unresolved D. The CDR3 loop spans 13 amino acids. CDR1 is DFQATT and CDR2 is SNEGSKA in the germline V gene (reference sequence). Trimming left V 3 bases short and J 2 bases short, with 11 bases between. The CDR3 region is CSASWASPYEQYF. CDR3 DNA sequence: TGCAGTGCTAGTTGGGCCAGTCCCTACGAGCAGTACTTC.

The V gene is TRBV4-2, the J gene TRBJ2-3, with a tentative D call TRBD2 (5 bases). V lost 3 bases and J lost 1, with 11 bases in between. CDR3 length equals 15 residues. Germline V gives CDR1 LGHNA, CDR2 YNFKEQ. The DNA of the CDR3 is TGTGCCAGCAGCCAGACGCGGGCAGGCACAGATACGCAGTATTTT. It translates to CASSQTRAGTDTQYF.

The chain uses TRBV6-5 and TRBJ2-7; 11 bases are a match to TRBD1. The CDR3 has 14 amino acids. The V gene's germline CDR1 is MNHEY and CDR2 SVGAGI. V lost 6 bases and J lost 9; bases outside the gene matches: 10. In DNA form, the CDR3 reads TGTGCCAGCAGAGACGGACAGGGGGCGCAGGGGCAGTACTTC. As protein: CASRDGQGAQGQYF.

The V call is TRBV11-2, the J call TRBJ2-3, with D perhaps matching TRBD1 (6 bases). This CDR3 has 13 residues. V dropped 7 bases and J dropped 4 bases, with 12 bases sitting between them. Germline CDR1 and CDR2: SGHAT and FQNNGV. The CDR3 coding sequence is TGTGCCAGCATGCCCAGGGGATCAGATACGCAGTATTTT. Translation: CASMPRGSDTQYF.

The rearrangement uses TRBV5-6 and TRBJ2-1; 7 bases line up with TRBD1. The ends lost 0 bases at V and 5 bases at J; junction bases unmatched: 2. Germline CDR1 reads SGHDT; CDR2 reads YYEEEE. The CDR3 extends over 14 amino acids. The CDR3 DNA sequence: TGTGCCAGCAGCTTGGGGCAGGGGGACAATGAGCAGTTCTTC. Encoded protein: CASSLGQGDNEQFF.

This clone was picked up one time. The rearrangement uses TRBV7-6 and TRBJ2-7, with 8 positions matching TRBD1. Per the germline V gene, CDR1 is SGHVS and CDR2 is FNYEAQ. V lost 2 bases and J lost 1; bases outside the gene matches: 7. This CDR3 contains 16 residues. In DNA form, the CDR3 reads TGTGCCAGCAGCTTAAAGACAGGGGCGATGTCCTACGAGCAGTACTTC. This sequence encodes CASSLKTGAMSYEQYF.

The rearrangement joins TRBV25-1 to TRBJ1-4, with D maybe TRBD1 (5 bases). Trimming pared 5 bases from V and 7 bases from J, leaving 17 bases between. In germline, CDR1 is MGHDK, CDR2 SYGVNS. This CDR3 has 15 amino acids. The CDR3 DNA reads TGTGCCAGCAGTCCCCAGACAGTCCTCCCTGAAAAACTGTTTTTT. As protein: CASSPQTVLPEKLFF.

This clone occurred once. The rearrangement joins TRBV5-8 to TRBJ2-7, with 11 bases that match TRBD2. The CDR3 loop spans 15 amino acids. The V and J ends lost 4 bases and 2 bases, in that order; junction bases with no gene match: 5. From germline, CDR1 is SGHTS and CDR2 YDEGEE. The CDR3: CASSMGLAETYEQYF. CDR3 bases: TGTGCCAGCAGCATGGGACTAGCGGAGACCTACGAGCAGTACTTC.

This rearrangement joins TRBV5-4 to TRBJ2-1; 8 bases map to TRBD1. Germline CDR1 reads SGHNT; CDR2 reads YYREEE (reference sequence). With V trimmed by 1 base and J by 6 bases, 15 bases remained unmatched. This CDR3 region has 18 residues. This CDR3 is CASSLRYLTTGVANEQFF. CDR3 nucleotide sequence: TGTGCCAGCAGCTTGCGTTATCTAACGACAGGGGTGGCCAATGAGCAGTTCTTC.

The chain employs TRBV5-6 and TRBJ1-5, with D unclear. The V gene lost 3 bases and the J gene lost 0 bases, with 16 bases spanning the gap. The CDR3 sequence is 17 residues long. The germline CDR1 and CDR2 sequences are SGHDT and YYEEEE. The CDR3 loop is CASSSNAGGYSNQPQHF. The CDR3 coding sequence is TGTGCCAGCAGCTCGAACGCGGGCGGATATAGCAATCAGCCCCAGCATTTT.

This clone was observed a few times. The CDR3 reads CACDPPAYGGETQYF. CDR3 in DNA: TGTGCCTGTGATCCCCCGGCTTACGGGGGGGAGACCCAGTACTTC. The chain uses TRBV2 and TRBJ2-5; TRBD2 agrees at 7 bases. Trimming took 11 bases from V and 5 from J; bases not matched to a gene: 17. The CDR3 totals 15 residues. Germline loops: CDR1 SNHLY, CDR2 FYNNEI.

The rearrangement links TRBV6-5 to TRBJ2-1; 7 nucleotides agree with TRBD1. The J segment lost 0 bases and the V segment lost 7 bases, leaving 3 bases of the junction unmatched. CDR1 and CDR2 from the germline V gene are MNHEY and SVGAGI. This CDR3 contains 14 residues. In nucleotides, the CDR3 is TGTGCCAGCACGCGACAGGGCTCCTACAATGAGCAGTTCTTC. The encoded protein is CASTRQGSYNEQFF.

The chain employs TRBV11-2 and TRBJ2-7; 8 bases agree with TRBD1. Losses at the gene ends were 2 bases for V and 5 bases for J; bases not matched to a gene: 5. The CDR3 runs 14 residues. Germline lookup yields CDR1 SGHAT and CDR2 FQNNGV. The CDR3 nucleotides are TGTGCCAGCAGCTTAATGACAGGGGACGACGAGCAGTACTTC. Its protein is CASSLMTGDDEQYF.

The rearrangement joins TRBV6-5 to TRBJ2-3, with no clear D. This CDR3 comprises 13 residues. Looked up from germline, CDR1 is MNHEY and CDR2 is SVGAGI. The V end lost 6 bases, the J end lost 2 bases, and 9 bases lay between the germline ends. The CDR3 protein is CASRALPTDTQYF. CDR3 bases: TGTGCCAGCAGGGCCCTTCCCACAGATACGCAGTATTTT.

The CDR3 bases are TGTGCCAGTAAAGGTACCGGGACTAGCGCCCACTACGAGCAGTACTTC. This encodes CASKGTGTSAHYEQYF. The chain has TRBV19 and TRBJ2-7; 10 nucleotides agree with TRBD2. The CDR3 extends over 16 amino acids. V was clipped by 7 bases and J by 3 bases; unmatched bases: 12. The germline CDR1 and CDR2 sequences are LNHDA and SQIVND (reference sequence).

The V call is TRBV18, the J call TRBJ1-1, with D uncertain. Trimming pared 3 bases from V and 0 bases from J, leaving 11 bases between. CDR3 length equals 15 residues. Germline V gene lookup returns CDR1 KGHSH and CDR2 LQKENI. The DNA for the CDR3 is TGTGCCAGCTCACCCCTCGAGGCAATGAACACTGAAGCTTTCTTT. Protein product: CASSPLEAMNTEAFF.

CDR3 nucleotides: TGCGCCAGCAGCCAAGGGTTTCTTAGCGGGACCCTTCCCCACGAGCAGTACTTC. Translation gives CASSQGFLSGTLPHEQYF. The chain recombines TRBV4-3 with TRBJ2-7; the match to TRBD2 covers 8 bases. V trimming: 1 base; J trimming: 5 bases; junction bases outside the gene matches: 16. CDR1 and CDR2 from the germline V gene are LGHNA and YSLEER. This CDR3 region has 18 residues.

This clone was recorded once. This chain links TRBV27 with TRBJ2-3; 7 bases line up with TRBD2. The J segment lost 4 bases and the V segment lost 7 bases, leaving 11 bases of the junction unmatched. The CDR3 covers 15 residues. Germline V gene data show CDR1 as MNHEY and CDR2 as SMNVEV (reference sequence). This chain's CDR3 is CASTYSGGVADTQYF. The DNA of the CDR3 is TGTGCCAGCACGTACTCGGGAGGAGTCGCAGATACGCAGTATTTT.

The J gene is TRBJ2-5, the V gene TRBV7-8; no reliable D call. The CDR3 loop spans 14 amino acids. Germline V gene data show CDR1 as SGHVS and CDR2 as FQNEAQ. V lost 5 bases and J 2 bases, leaving 12 bases between the germline ends. The CDR3 is CASSLDTPQETQYF. The CDR3 DNA sequence: TGTGCCAGCAGCCTCGACACCCCTCAAGAGACCCAGTACTTC.

The V and J genes are TRBV24-1 and TRBJ2-1, with 11 nucleotides matching TRBD2. CDR3 length equals 19 residues. The germline V gene encodes CDR1 KGHDR and CDR2 SFDVKD. With 5 bases clipped from V and 5 bases from J, the junction kept 16 bases outside the gene matches. As DNA, the CDR3 is TGTGCCACCAGTGTTAGACCTAGCGGGGGGCCCGGGGATAACAATGAGCAGTTCTTC. Its translation is CATSVRPSGGPGDNNEQFF.

J is TRBJ2-2 and V is TRBV5-6; tentative D call: TRBD1 (5 bases). V lost 4 bases, J lost 4 bases, and 11 bases lay in between. The CDR3 sequence is 14 residues long. Germline values: CDR1 SGHDT, CDR2 YYEEEE. CDR3 nucleotide sequence: TGTGCCAGCAGCCCAGACAGTTCCACCGGGGAGCTGTTTTTT. The encoded protein is CASSPDSSTGELFF.

V is TRBV5-8 and J is TRBJ1-5; no definite D call. The CDR3 is made up of 16 amino acids. CDR1 and CDR2 (germline): SGHTS, YDEGEE. V was pared by 1 base and J by 0 bases, with 11 bases between. CDR3 nucleotides: TGTGCCAGCAGCTTGAGACGGAGAAATAGCAATCAGCCCCAGCATTTT. Translation gives CASSLRRRNSNQPQHF.

V usage is TRBV4-3 and J usage is TRBJ2-4, with TRBD1 identical over 7 bases. V shed 2 bases, J shed 9 bases, and the junction held 7 bases outside the gene matches. The CDR3 runs to 14 residues. Germline V gene data show CDR1 as LGHNA and CDR2 as YSLEER. The CDR3, as DNA: TGCGCCAGCAGCCAACAGACAGGGTCGGGCATTCAGTACTTC. The encoded protein is CASSQQTGSGIQYF.

The genes are TRBV11-2 and TRBJ2-5; possible D gene TRBD1, 6 bases. V dropped 3 bases and J dropped 4 bases, with 9 bases sitting between them. The CDR3 sequence is 13 residues long. Germline V lookup: CDR1 SGHAT, CDR2 FQNNGV. CDR3: CASSLTGSETQYF. In nucleotides, the CDR3 is TGTGCCAGCAGCTTGACAGGTTCAGAGACCCAGTACTTC.

The rearrangement joins TRBV27 to TRBJ1-1, with D perhaps TRBD1 (6 bases). V was cut by 3 bases and J by 4 bases, with 12 bases left in between. The CDR3 covers 14 residues. Per the germline V gene, CDR1 is MNHEY and CDR2 is SMNVEV (reference sequence). CDR3 protein: CASSFAGAFTEAFF. The CDR3 DNA reads TGTGCCAGCAGTTTCGCAGGGGCTTTCACTGAAGCTTTCTTT.

The chain couples TRBV5-1 to TRBJ2-2; 7 bases line up with TRBD1. The V gene end was trimmed by 2 bases and the J gene end by 6 bases; junction bases not matched to a gene: 7. CDR1 is SGHRS, CDR2 YFSETQ, per germline. This CDR3 is built from 15 residues. The CDR3 sequence is CASSFRQGQAGELFF. The CDR3 DNA sequence: TGCGCCAGCAGCTTTAGACAGGGTCAAGCCGGGGAGCTGTTTTTT.

As to this clone: Other DNA sequences from this sample encode an identical CDR3 as well. The gene calls are TRBV6-5 and TRBJ2-7; D perhaps matches TRBD1 (6 bases). Per germline, CDR1 MNHEY and CDR2 SVGAGI. The CDR3 runs to 12 residues. Trimming removed 5 bases from V and 4 bases from J, with 9 bases in between. The CDR3 sequence is CASSRQGYEQYF. The DNA of the CDR3 is TGTGCCAGCAGTCGTCAGGGGTACGAGCAGTACTTC.

The chain employs TRBV3-1 (or the pseudogene TRBV3-2) and TRBJ2-1; no clear D. V was shortened by 1 base and J by 7 bases, with 2 bases between the two germline ends. The CDR3 is 11 amino acids. Germline-derived CDR1 and CDR2 are LGHDT and YNNKEL (reference sequence). CDR3 nucleotide sequence: TGTGCCAGCAGCCAAGCAAATGAGCAGTTCTTC. It specifies CASSQANEQFF.

This chain links TRBV7-6 with TRBJ2-5; 10 positions match TRBD2. From germline, CDR1 is SGHVS and CDR2 FNYEAQ. V lost 5 bases, J lost 3 bases, and 9 bases stayed unmatched. This CDR3 region has 16 residues. The DNA for the CDR3 is TGTGCCAGCAGCCACCCCCGAGCGGGAGGGGAAGAGACCCAGTACTTC. Its translation is CASSHPRAGGEETQYF.

This chain uses TRBV15 with TRBJ2-5, with 10 bases aligning to TRBD1. From germline, CDR1 is LNHNV and CDR2 YYDKDF (reference sequence). There are 15 residues in the CDR3. The trim removed 4 bases at V and 4 bases at J, leaving 6 bases unmatched. The CDR3 region is CATSTRGTGAETQYF. Here the CDR3 DNA reads TGTGCCACCAGCACTAGGGGGACAGGGGCAGAGACCCAGTACTTC.